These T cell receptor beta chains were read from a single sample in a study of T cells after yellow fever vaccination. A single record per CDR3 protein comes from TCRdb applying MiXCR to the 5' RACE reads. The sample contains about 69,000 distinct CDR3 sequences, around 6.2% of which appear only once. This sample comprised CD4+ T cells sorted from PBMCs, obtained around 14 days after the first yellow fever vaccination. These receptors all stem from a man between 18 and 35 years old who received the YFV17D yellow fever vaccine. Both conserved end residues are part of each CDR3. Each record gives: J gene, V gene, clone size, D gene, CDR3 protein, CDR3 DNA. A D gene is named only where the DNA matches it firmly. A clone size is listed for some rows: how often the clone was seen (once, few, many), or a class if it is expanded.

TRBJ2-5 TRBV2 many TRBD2 CASSEPGGLRETQYF TGTGCCAGCAGTGAACCGGGGGGGCTAAGGGAGACCCAGTACTTC
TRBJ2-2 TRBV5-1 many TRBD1 CASNRGESTGELFF TGCGCCAGCAACAGGGGGGAAAGCACCGGGGAGCTGTTTTTT
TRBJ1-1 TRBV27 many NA CASSLFHMGQGQMNTEAFF TGTGCCAGCAGTTTATTTCACATGGGACAAGGCCAAATGAACACTGAAGCTTTCTTT
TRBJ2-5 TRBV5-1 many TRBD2 CASSSGLAAPGGETQYF TGCGCCAGCAGCTCCGGACTAGCGGCCCCTGGGGGGGAGACCCAGTACTTC
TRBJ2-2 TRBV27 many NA CASSPVNTGELFF TGTGCCAGCAGTCCCGTTAACACCGGGGAGCTGTTTTTT
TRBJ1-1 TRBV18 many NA CASSSSEGDTEAFF TGTGCCAGCTCCTCCTCCGAGGGGGACACTGAAGCTTTCTTT
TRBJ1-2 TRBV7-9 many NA CASSFGRDGYTF TGTGCCAGCAGCTTTGGCAGGGATGGCTACACCTTC
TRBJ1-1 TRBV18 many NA CASSLGESNTEAFF TGTGCCAGCTCACTGGGGGAATCGAACACTGAAGCTTTCTTT
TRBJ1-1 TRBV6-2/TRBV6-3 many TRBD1 CASSFGQGNTEAFF TGTGCCAGCAGTTTCGGACAGGGTAACACTGAAGCTTTCTTT
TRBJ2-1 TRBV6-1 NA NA CASRPSTGGGSYNEQFF TGTGCCAGCAGACCCTCCACGGGGGGCGGATCCTACAATGAGCAGTTCTTC
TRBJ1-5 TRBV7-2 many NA CASSLSLRQPQHF TGTGCCAGCAGCTTATCCCTTCGCCAGCCCCAGCATTTT
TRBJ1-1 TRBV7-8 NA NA CASSLGLGGTEAFF TGTGCCAGCAGCTTAGGTCTAGGGGGCACTGAAGCTTTCTTT
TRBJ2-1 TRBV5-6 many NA CASSRGQSYNEQFF TGTGCCAGCAGCCGCGGACAGAGTTACAATGAGCAGTTCTTC
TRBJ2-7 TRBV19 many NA CASSIEGTYEQYF TGTGCCAGTAGTATAGAGGGGACCTACGAGCAGTACTTC
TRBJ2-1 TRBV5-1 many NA CASSFGSNSYNEQFF TGCGCCAGCAGCTTTGGGTCAAACTCCTACAATGAGCAGTTCTTC
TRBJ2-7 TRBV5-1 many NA CASSLEVGLSIGEQYF TGCGCCAGCAGCTTGGAAGTCGGTTTGTCCATCGGTGAGCAGTACTTC
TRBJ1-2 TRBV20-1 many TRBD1 CSARKGAGLGYTF TGCAGTGCTAGAAAGGGGGCTGGTCTTGGCTACACCTTC
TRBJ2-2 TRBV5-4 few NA CASSLKQVNTGELFF TGTGCCAGCAGCTTGAAACAGGTGAACACCGGGGAGCTGTTTTTT
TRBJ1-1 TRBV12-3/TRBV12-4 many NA CASSSHGGSTEAFF TGTGCCAGCAGTTCCCACGGGGGGAGCACTGAAGCTTTCTTT
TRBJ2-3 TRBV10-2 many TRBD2 CASSDPASGGLDTQYF TGCGCCAGCAGTGACCCAGCTAGCGGGGGGTTGGATACGCAGTATTTT
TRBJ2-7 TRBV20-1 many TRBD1 CSASGTGLFEQYF TGCAGTGCTAGCGGGACAGGGCTTTTCGAGCAGTACTTC
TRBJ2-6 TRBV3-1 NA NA CASSHMWLRGPSGANVLTF TGTGCCAGCAGCCATATGTGGCTCAGAGGTCCCTCTGGGGCCAACGTCCTGACTTTC
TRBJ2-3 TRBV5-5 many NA CASSLAVGNADTQYF TGTGCCAGCAGCTTGGCGGTGGGCAACGCAGATACGCAGTATTTT
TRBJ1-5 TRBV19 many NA CASSLDSAGGKQPQHF TGTGCCAGTAGCCTCGATTCCGCCGGGGGAAAACAGCCCCAGCATTTT
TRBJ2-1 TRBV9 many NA CASSENGGSSYNEQFF TGTGCCAGCAGTGAGAACGGGGGCAGCTCCTACAATGAGCAGTTCTTC
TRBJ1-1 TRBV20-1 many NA CSAKINQDTEAFF TGCAGTGCAAAGATTAACCAGGACACTGAAGCTTTCTTT
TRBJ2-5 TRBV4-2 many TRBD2 CASSQGRGGAPETQYF TGTGCCAGCAGCCAAGGCCGCGGGGGGGCCCCGGAGACCCAGTACTTC
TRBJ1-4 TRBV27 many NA CASSLSRGGANEKLFF TGTGCCAGCAGTTTATCGCGAGGGGGGGCTAATGAAAAACTGTTTTTT
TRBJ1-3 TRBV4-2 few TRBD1 CASSGIGQAGNTIYF TGTGCCAGCAGCGGTATTGGACAGGCTGGAAACACCATATATTTT
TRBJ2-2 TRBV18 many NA CASSPLRGNTGELFF TGTGCCAGCTCACCACTGCGGGGGAACACCGGGGAGCTGTTTTTT
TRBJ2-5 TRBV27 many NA CACRLPETQYF TGTGCCTGCCGGCTCCCGGAGACCCAGTACTTC
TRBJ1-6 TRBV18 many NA CASSPASGGGSSYNSPLHF TGTGCCAGCTCACCCGCCTCGGGCGGGGGGAGCTCCTATAATTCACCCCTCCACTTT
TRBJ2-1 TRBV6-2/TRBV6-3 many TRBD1 CASSADRGFNEQFF TGTGCCAGCAGCGCGGACAGGGGTTTCAATGAGCAGTTCTTC
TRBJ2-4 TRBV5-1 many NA CASSVLGGNIQYF TGCGCCAGCAGCGTACTAGGAGGAAACATTCAGTACTTC